Described below is a single T cell receptor beta chain sequence and its context. Antigen specificity is unknown. The PCR had 60 Vbeta and 13 Jbeta primers. Some clones are missing from TCRdb's copy, which holds only in-frame ones; the method was immunoSEQ multiplex PCR. The sample holds 150,000 or so clones, about three quarters seen once. The CDR3 covers 20 residues. The record originates from a study of cytomegalovirus exposure and HLA in healthy donors. Broader study findings: Certain indistinguishable V segments, among them TRBV6-2 and TRBV6-3, were excluded. For TCR beta chains, V- and J-gene trimming was later linked to a missense DCLRE1C variant.

The material sequenced was PBMCs. The chain uses TRBV12-2 and TRBJ1-1; TRBD1 is taken as the D call from the table, unchecked against the DNA. TRBV12-2 represents a pseudogene. The TCR sequence derives from a man aged 35-49 years in good health and CMV-seropositive. CDR3 sequence (DNA): TGTGCAAGTCGCTTAGCTCGAGGGCTGTGCAGGGGGCTAGTTCGGTCGGAAGCTTTCTTT. Residues: CASRLARGLCRGLVRSEAFF.